The entry that follows covers one T cell receptor beta chain sequence. Its antigen is not known. This entry belongs to a study of PD-1 blockade in classical Hodgkin lymphoma. In the study overall: Every 2 weeks, patients had 3 mg/kg nivolumab intravenously. General observations from the study: It was among complete responders that baseline diversity resembled that of newly diagnosed patients. Exclusion covered patients beginning nivolumab under 1 year post-ASCT. Newly diagnosed patients were reported to exhibit reduced baseline TCR diversity relative to healthy donors.

Clones were sequenced by immunoSEQ multiplex PCR, and TCRdb holds only the in-frame ones, with some missing. The top ten hold about 10% of the sample, which has over 90,000 clones, 85% to 90% seen once. Brentuximab vedotin exposure varied among the patients, all of whom had relapsed after autologous stem cell transplantation. Germline V gene sequence: CDR1 SEHNR, CDR2 FQNEAQ (reference sequence). The CDR3 runs to 14 residues. Trimming removed 5 bases from V and 3 bases from J; junction bases left unmatched: 2. The chain recombines TRBV7-9 with TRBJ1-5, with 9 bases aligning to TRBD1. The material sequenced was peripheral blood mononuclear cells (PBMCs), taken before the second cycle of nivolumab. The source of this sequence is a human donor with classical Hodgkin lymphoma. The CDR3 loop is CASSGTGNNQPQHF. The CDR3 DNA reads as TGTGCCAGCAGCGGGACAGGGAACAATCAGCCCCAGCATTTT. Combining the CDR3 with reference TRBV7-9 and TRBJ1-5 gives the whole variable domain DTGVSQNPRHKITKRGQNVTFRCDPISEHNRLYWYRQTLGQGPEFLTYFQNEAQLEKSRLLSDRFSAERPKGSFSTLEIQRTEQGDSAMYLCASSGTGNNQPQHFGDGTRLSIL.